These T cell receptor beta chains were read from a single sample in a study of blood T cell repertoires in COVID-19. Repertoires were generated with immunoSEQ multiplex PCR, while TCRdb's copy carries only in-frame clones and drops some. This sample has roughly 250,000 clones; nearly 90% occur once, and the top ten carry 0.65% to 0.9%. The source material was peripheral blood. All receptors derive from a woman aged 30 to 39 with acute or convalescent COVID-19. Both conserved end residues are part of each CDR3. A D gene is named only where the DNA matches it firmly. Clone size, where shown, is once, few, many, or a class for clones that have expanded.

len: 14
v_gene: TRBV13
d_gene: -
abundance: -
j_gene: TRBJ2-1
CDR3nt: TGTGCCAGCAGCTTAGGGGCAGGGGCCCTAGAGCAGTTCTTC
CDR3aa: CASSLGAGALEQFF

len: 13
v_gene: TRBV19
d_gene: TRBD2
abundance: once
j_gene: TRBJ2-7
CDR3nt: TGTGCCAGTAGCGCTAGCGGAGGGTACGAGCAGTACTTC
CDR3aa: CASSASGGYEQYF

len: 16
v_gene: TRBV6-2/TRBV6-3
d_gene: TRBD2
abundance: -
j_gene: TRBJ2-5
CDR3nt: TGTGCCAGCAGTTACGAAGCCGGGACTAGAAGAGAGACCCAGTACTTC
CDR3aa: CASSYEAGTRRETQYF

len: 14
v_gene: TRBV3-1/TRBV3-2
d_gene: TRBD2
abundance: few
j_gene: TRBJ2-7
CDR3nt: TGTGCCAGCAGCCCCGGGGGGGCTTGGTACGAGCAGTACTTC
CDR3aa: CASSPGGAWYEQYF

len: 13
v_gene: TRBV5-8
d_gene: -
abundance: -
j_gene: TRBJ1-5
CDR3nt: TGTGCCAGCAGGGAGGGGCATAATCAGCCCCAGCATTTT
CDR3aa: CASREGHNQPQHF

len: 17
v_gene: TRBV19
d_gene: TRBD1
abundance: -
j_gene: TRBJ2-2
CDR3nt: TGTGCCAGTAGTGCATTCGGGACGCCCGGACAGGGCGGGGAGCTGTTTTTT
CDR3aa: CASSAFGTPGQGGELFF

len: 19
v_gene: TRBV5-6
d_gene: TRBD2
abundance: -
j_gene: TRBJ2-4
CDR3nt: TGTGCCAGCAGCTTCCTGGGACTAGCGGGAGGTGGGGGCGAAAACATTCAGTACTTC
CDR3aa: CASSFLGLAGGGGENIQYF

len: 13
v_gene: TRBV7-9
d_gene: -
abundance: -
j_gene: TRBJ1-5
CDR3nt: TGTGCCAGCAGCGCTACGGGTAATCAGCCCCAGCATTTT
CDR3aa: CASSATGNQPQHF

len: 16
v_gene: TRBV19
d_gene: TRBD1
abundance: -
j_gene: TRBJ2-4
CDR3nt: TGTGCCAGTAGCTCTGGACAGGGGCAAGCCAAAAACATTCAGTACTTC
CDR3aa: CASSSGQGQAKNIQYF

len: 13
v_gene: TRBV29-1
d_gene: TRBD2
abundance: -
j_gene: TRBJ2-3
CDR3nt: TGCAGCGTTGGGCTAGCGGTCACAGATACGCAGTATTTT
CDR3aa: CSVGLAVTDTQYF

len: 14
v_gene: TRBV4-3
d_gene: -
abundance: -
j_gene: TRBJ1-6
CDR3nt: TGCGCCAGCAGCCAAGTGGGAGATAGTTCACCCCTCCACTTT
CDR3aa: CASSQVGDSSPLHF

len: 13
v_gene: TRBV7-5
d_gene: -
abundance: medium-sized
j_gene: TRBJ1-6
CDR3nt: TGTGCCAGAAAGACAGGGAAGGGGTCACCCCTCCACTTT
CDR3aa: CARKTGKGSPLHF